These 31 T cell receptor beta chains were all obtained from the same sample, sequenced in a study of cytomegalovirus exposure and HLA in healthy donors. A multiplex PCR was run with 60 Vbeta primers and 13 Jbeta primers. Profiled with immunoSEQ multiplex PCR; TCRdb holds only in-frame clones, not every one. Among approximately 130,000 clones listed, 65% to 85% were seen once. The sample taken for sequencing was PBMCs. These receptors were obtained from a man aged 50 or older in good health and CMV-seronegative.

V is TRBV7-8 and J is TRBJ1-5; D is perhaps TRBD1 (6 bases). Per the germline V gene, CDR1 is SGHVS and CDR2 is FQNEAQ. There are 13 residues in the CDR3. V lost 5 bases, J lost 7 bases, and 12 bases lay in between. DNA of the CDR3: TGTGCCAGCAGCATAGACAGGTCCCAGCCCCAGCATTTT. It is translated as CASSIDRSQPQHF.

V gene TRBV30 combines with J gene TRBJ2-1, with 8 bases lining up with TRBD2. The V gene's germline CDR1 is GTSNPN and CDR2 SVGIG (reference sequence). The length of the CDR3 is 13 residues. Unmatched junction bases numbered 7, after V lost 2 bases and J lost 10 bases. CDR3 bases: TGTGCCTGGAGTCCAGGGACGGGGGGGGAGCAGTTCTTC. The encoded protein is CAWSPGTGGEQFF.

The rearrangement joins TRBV7-9 to TRBJ1-1; no clear D. Germline values: CDR1 SEHNR, CDR2 FQNEAQ (reference sequence). The CDR3 runs to 11 residues. Trimming left V 7 bases short and J 7 bases short, with 10 bases between. CDR3 sequence (DNA): TGTGCCAGCACCCCGCGGATTGAAGCTTTCTTT. Protein: CASTPRIEAFF.

J is TRBJ1-1 and V is TRBV11-3, with TRBD1 matching over 10 bases. Germline-derived CDR1 and CDR2 are SGHNT and YENEEA. The CDR3 is 14 residues long. J lost 10 bases, V lost 3 bases, and 8 bases had no gene match. The CDR3 loop is CASSLTGGAGGAFF. Written as DNA, the CDR3 is TGTGCCAGCAGCTTGACAGGGGGCGCGGGTGGAGCTTTCTTT.

The gene calls are TRBV28 and TRBJ1-5, with D unresolved. The CDR3 is made up of 14 amino acids. Germline V CDR1 and CDR2: MDHEN, SYDVKM. The germline V and J ends were trimmed by 3 bases and 4 bases, with 10 bases remaining between them. CDR3 loop: CASSFSLPNQPQHF. For the CDR3, the DNA is TGTGCCAGCAGTTTTAGTCTCCCAAATCAGCCCCAGCATTTT. Full variable domain (rest looked up from reference TRBV28 and TRBJ1-5): DVKVTQSSRYLVKRTGEKVFLECVQDMDHENMFWYRQDPGLGLRLIYFSYDVKMKEKGDIPEGYSVSREKKERFSLILESASTNQTSMYLCASSFSLPNQPQHFGDGTRLSIL.

This chain uses TRBV4-2 with TRBJ2-2; D is perhaps TRBD2 (5 bases). The V end was cut by 0 bases, the J end by 6 bases, with 14 bases between. CDR1 is LGHNA, CDR2 YNFKEQ, per germline. The CDR3 has 16 amino acids. For the CDR3, the DNA is TGTGCCAGCAGCCAAGATCTCCTAGCAGGCGCCGGGGAGCTGTTTTTT. Translated: CASSQDLLAGAGELFF.

Here the CDR3 DNA reads TGTGCTACACCCGCGGGGCCCAACACTGAAGCTTTCTTT. Protein: CATPAGPNTEAFF. This chain uses TRBV6-1 with TRBJ1-1, with a possible D match to TRBD1 (5 bases). Germline V gene sequence: CDR1 MNHNS, CDR2 SASEGT. This CDR3 has 13 amino acids.

This clone has only one observation. Other DNA sequences of this sample code for an identical CDR3. V is TRBV4-3 and J is TRBJ1-4; TRBD1 matches 8 bases. V dropped 2 bases and J dropped 6; count of bases not matched to a gene: 5. In germline, CDR1 is LGHNA, CDR2 YSLEER. The CDR3 covers 15 residues. This CDR3 is CASSQNTGGDEKLFF. The CDR3 DNA follows: TGCGCCAGCAGCCAAAATACAGGGGGTGATGAAAAACTGTTTTTT.

This chain joins TRBV10-3 and TRBJ2-7, with a weak D call TRBD2 (6 bases). Trimming left V 2 bases short and J 4 bases short, with 12 bases between. Germline V gene data show CDR1 as ENHRY and CDR2 as SYGVKD. CDR3 length: 14 amino acids. For the CDR3, the DNA is TGTGCCATCAGTGAGGGGGGGAGTGTTTACGAGCAGTACTTC. Its translation is CAISEGGSVYEQYF.

There are a few counts of this clone. The chain is built from TRBV5-4 and TRBJ2-3; 15 nucleotides align to TRBD2. Germline V lookup: CDR1 SGHNT, CDR2 YYREEE (reference sequence). The CDR3 runs to 16 residues. The V and J ends lost 4 bases and 9 bases, in that order; junction bases with no gene match: 9. CDR3 loop: CASSPGRTSGRETQYF. The CDR3, as DNA: TGTGCCAGCAGCCCGGGAAGGACTAGCGGGAGGGAAACGCAGTATTTT.

The chain combines TRBV18 with TRBJ2-2; possible D gene TRBD1, 6 bases. CDR1 KGHSH and CDR2 LQKENI come from the germline V gene. CDR3 length equals 15 residues. Trimming removed 3 bases at V and 5 bases at J, with 13 bases between. The CDR3 spells CASSPNRDATGELFF. For the CDR3, the DNA is TGTGCCAGCTCACCTAACAGGGATGCGACCGGGGAGCTGTTTTTT.

The J gene is TRBJ1-2, the V gene TRBV10-3; TRBD1 matches at 9 bases. The CDR3 contains 16 residues. V dropped 8 bases and J dropped 7; count of bases not matched to a gene: 17. Germline assignment: CDR1 ENHRY and CDR2 SYGVKD. This chain's CDR3 is CAIRSGQGFIVGGYTF. CDR3 DNA sequence: TGTGCCATCCGATCGGGACAGGGTTTCATAGTTGGTGGCTACACCTTC.

The V call is TRBV6-6, the J call TRBJ1-2, with a possible D match to TRBD1 (6 bases). V shed 0 bases and J shed 7 bases, with 15 bases lying between them. There are 15 residues in the CDR3. Germline V lookup: CDR1 MNHNY, CDR2 SVGAGI (reference sequence). In DNA, the CDR3 is TGTGCCAGCAGTTACTCGGGGCCACAGGGCTCTGGCTACACCTTC. Amino acids: CASSYSGPQGSGYTF.

The rearrangement links TRBV5-8 to TRBJ2-7; 7 positions agree with TRBD1. The CDR3 has 13 residues. Germline CDR1 is SGHTS and CDR2 is YDEGEE. The ends lost 2 bases at V and 3 bases at J; junction bases unmatched: 2. CDR3: CASSLPGGYEQYF. CDR3 sequence (DNA): TGTGCCAGCAGCTTACCAGGGGGCTACGAGCAGTACTTC. The variable domain in full, with the rest retrieved from reference TRBV5-8 and TRBJ2-7, is EAGVTQSPTHLIKTRGQQATLRCSPISGHTSVYWYQQALGLGLQFLLWYDEGEERNRGNFPPRFSGRQFPNYSSELNVNALELEDSALYLCASSLPGGYEQYFGPGTRLTVT.

This clone was seen only a few times. V is TRBV4-1 and J is TRBJ2-5; 11 bases match TRBD1. The CDR3 is 15 residues long. Germline V lookup: CDR1 MGHRA, CDR2 YSYEKL. The V segment lost 4 bases and the J segment 5 bases; nucleotides outside the gene matches: 6. In DNA form, the CDR3 reads TGCGCCAGCAGCCTTTGGGACAGGGGGAGCGAGACCCAGTACTTC. The encoded protein is CASSLWDRGSETQYF.

This clone was detected once. The J gene is TRBJ2-3, the V gene TRBV29-1; 15 bases map to TRBD2. The V and J ends lost 7 bases and 4 bases, in that order; junction bases with no gene match: 9. Germline CDR1 and CDR2: SQVTM and ANQGSEA. The CDR3 has 16 amino acids. The DNA for the CDR3 is TGCAGCGCCCTGGGACTAGCGGGAGGAGGGGCAGATACGCAGTATTTT. Its protein is CSALGLAGGGADTQYF.

This chain uses TRBV6-1 with TRBJ2-3; D is possibly TRBD1 (5 bases). V gave up 3 bases and J gave up 2 bases, with 12 bases separating them. Per germline, CDR1 MNHNS and CDR2 SASEGT. This CDR3 has 15 residues. The CDR3 region is CASSDGQGNTDTQYF. CDR3 nucleotide sequence: TGTGCCAGCAGTGATGGGCAGGGTAACACAGATACGCAGTATTTT.

The chain uses TRBV7-2 and TRBJ1-4; TRBD1 might be the D (6 bases). The CDR3 covers 15 residues. V lost 0 bases and J 13 bases, leaving 18 bases between the germline ends. The germline V gene encodes CDR1 SGHTA and CDR2 FQGNSA. The CDR3 loop is CASSLAQRAQGGLFF. CDR3 sequence (DNA): TGTGCCAGCAGCTTAGCGCAGAGGGCCCAAGGGGGACTGTTTTTT. The full variable domain, completed using reference TRBV7-2 and TRBJ1-4, is GAGVSQSPSNKVTEKGKDVELRCDPISGHTALYWYRQSLGQGLEFLIYFQGNSAPDKSGLPSDRFSAERTGGSVSTLTIQRTQQEDSAVYLCASSLAQRAQGGLFFGSGTQLSVL.

This chain joins TRBV10-3 and TRBJ2-2; D unresolved. The CDR3 length is 14 residues. Germline CDR1 ENHRY, CDR2 SYGVKD. V lost 4 bases to trimming and J lost 3 bases, with 9 bases between them. CDR3 bases: TGTGCCATCAGTGCCGACACGGACACCGGGGAGCTGTTTTTT. This gives the protein CAISADTDTGELFF.

This clone was picked up a small number of times. This sequence joins TRBV27 and TRBJ2-2; 14 nucleotides line up with TRBD2. The J segment lost 0 bases and the V segment lost 6 bases, leaving 3 bases of the junction unmatched. This CDR3 is built from 17 residues. Looked up from germline, CDR1 is MNHEY and CDR2 is SMNVEV (reference sequence). Written as DNA, the CDR3 is TGTGCCAGCAGGCTGACTAGCGGGAGGGCGAACACCGGGGAGCTGTTTTTT. This translates into CASRLTSGRANTGELFF.

CDR3 in DNA: TGTGCCAGCAGCCAAGATCTATTCATAGCGGGAGGGTCCTACAATGAGCAGTTCTTC. Translating it yields CASSQDLFIAGGSYNEQFF. The rearrangement uses TRBV4-2 and TRBJ2-1; 11 bases line up with TRBD2. The CDR3 runs to 19 residues. The germline V gene has CDR1 LGHNA and CDR2 YNFKEQ. J gave up 1 base and V 0 bases, and 8 bases lay outside the gene matches.

This clone was seen once. Other nucleotide sequences from this sample produce the same CDR3. The chain uses TRBV6-1 and TRBJ1-5, with TRBD1 matching over 9 bases. In germline, CDR1 is MNHNS, CDR2 SASEGT. This CDR3 contains 14 residues. After removal of 8 bases from V and 6 bases from J, the junction contained 8 bases not matched to a gene. Here the CDR3 reads CASGPRDRVQPQHF. Here the CDR3 DNA reads TGTGCCAGCGGCCCCCGGGACAGGGTTCAGCCCCAGCATTTT.

The chain joins TRBV29-1 to TRBJ2-6; 8 bases align to TRBD1. This CDR3 spans 16 amino acids. V lost 4 bases to trimming and J lost 2 bases; unmatched junction nucleotides: 7. Per the germline V gene, CDR1 is SQVTM and CDR2 is ANQGSEA. The CDR3 sequence: CSVGRQGMAGANVLTF. CDR3 sequence (DNA): TGCAGCGTTGGACGACAGGGGATGGCTGGGGCCAACGTCCTGACTTTC.

V and J are TRBV10-3 and TRBJ1-5, with 10 bases lining up with TRBD1. V gave up 6 bases and J gave up 7 bases; unmatched junction bases: 9. The germline gives CDR1 ENHRY, CDR2 SYGVKD. CDR3 length: 15 residues. This CDR3 is CAISRQGASEQPQHF. CDR3 nucleotides: TGTGCCATCAGCAGACAGGGGGCCTCGGAGCAGCCCCAGCATTTT.

The chain has TRBV5-4 and TRBJ2-3, with 12 bases lining up with TRBD1. Germline CDR1 SGHNT, CDR2 YYREEE (reference sequence). The CDR3 contains 16 residues. Trimming cost V 4 bases and J 9 bases; bases outside gene matches: 12. The CDR3: CASSLPGQGAQITQYF. DNA for the CDR3: TGTGCCAGCAGCCTGCCGGGACAGGGGGCACAGATAACGCAGTATTTT.

This sequence joins TRBV2 and TRBJ2-7; tentative D call: TRBD1 (7 bases). Trimming removed 6 bases at V and 6 bases at J, with 21 bases between. The germline V gene has CDR1 SNHLY and CDR2 FYNNEI. CDR3 length: 15 residues. CDR3 protein: CASSRGASATSEQYF. CDR3 nucleotide sequence: TGTGCCAGCAGCAGGGGGGCTAGTGCGACATCCGAGCAGTACTTC.

This clone was seen a single time. The rearrangement links TRBV5-1 to TRBJ2-1; D may be TRBD2 (6 bases). Germline CDR1 reads SGHRS; CDR2 reads YFSETQ. This CDR3 spans 14 amino acids. V was clipped by 4 bases and J by 4 bases, with 12 bases between them. The chain's CDR3 is CASSPGTYYNEQFF. The DNA of the CDR3 is TGCGCCAGCAGCCCTGGGACTTATTACAATGAGCAGTTCTTC.

Note on this clone: Sequence at one end of the junction differs from germline and may be a read error. CDR3 amino acids: CASSEGGVGRYEQHF. Written as DNA, the CDR3 is TGTGCCAGCAGTGAAGGGGGGGTTGGCCGATACGAGCAGCACTTC. V and J are TRBV6-1 and TRBJ2-7, with D tentatively TRBD2 (6 bases). Per the germline V gene, CDR1 is MNHNS and CDR2 is SASEGT. This CDR3 has 15 residues.

The V and J genes are TRBV12-5 and TRBJ2-1; 9 nucleotides align to TRBD1. There are 14 residues in the CDR3. V lost 6 bases, J lost 8 bases, and 8 bases stayed unmatched. Germline CDR1 reads LGHNT; CDR2 reads FRNRAP. This CDR3 reads CASGPDRGRDEQFF. DNA of the CDR3: TGTGCTAGTGGCCCGGACAGGGGAAGGGATGAGCAGTTCTTC.

As concerns this clone: It is likely a read error, because the conserved phenylalanine at the end of the CDR3 is missing. This chain joins TRBV6-1 and TRBJ2-7; possibly TRBD2 for D (7 bases). Germline V gene lookup returns CDR1 MNHNS and CDR2 SASEGT. The CDR3 runs to 14 residues. Trimming took 4 bases from V and 4 from J, leaving 14 bases between them. The CDR3 DNA is TGTGCCAGCAGTGTCTCGGGGGGCCGTTACGAGCAGTACCTC. This translates into CASSVSGGRYEQYL.

The sample holds a few counts of this clone. The chain uses TRBV28 and TRBJ1-1; maybe TRBD1 (5 bases). The germline V gene encodes CDR1 MDHEN and CDR2 SYDVKM. The CDR3 has 16 residues. The V and J ends lost 8 bases and 0 bases respectively, with 19 bases between them. CDR3 in DNA: TGTGCCAGCCGTTCTGGGGCGGCGTCCATGAACACTGAAGCTTTCTTT. It specifies CASRSGAASMNTEAFF.